This record concerns one T cell receptor beta chain sequence. The sample originates from a study of T cell changes during pregnancy in multiple sclerosis. The CDR3 is made up of 14 amino acids. The V end was cut by 2 bases, the J end by 9 bases, with 19 bases between. The V gene's germline CDR1 is GTSNPN and CDR2 SVGIG (reference sequence). The repertoire was sequenced with immunoSEQ multiplex PCR; TCRdb's copy has only in-frame clones and lacks some. The repertoire holds some 22,000 clones, with more than 85% as singletons. The sample consisted of CD8+ T cells from peripheral blood mononuclear cells, taken after pregnancy. The sequence derives from a female donor with multiple sclerosis, enrolled in a pregnancy study. The V call is TRBV30, the J call TRBJ1-1; weak D call: TRBD1 (5 bases). CDR3 amino acids: CAWSIPGKRFQAFF. CDR3 sequence (DNA): TGTGCCTGGAGTATACCAGGGAAAAGGTTTCAAGCTTTCTTT.